This TCR beta chain is from a study of blood T cell repertoires in COVID-19. Libraries were prepared by immunoSEQ multiplex PCR; TCRdb keeps only in-frame clonotypes and omits some of them. The data contain a few hundred thousand clones, around 87% of them seen just once; the ten biggest clones take up 1.5% to 2%. This CDR3 has 17 residues. The V segment lost 2 bases and the J segment 3 bases; nucleotides outside the gene matches: 11. Germline CDR1 reads ENHRY; CDR2 reads SYGVKD. The chain employs TRBV10-3 and TRBJ2-7; 9 nucleotides line up with TRBD2. This TCR was recovered from a middle-aged woman who had recovered from COVID-19. The sequenced material came from PBMCs or T cells enriched from blood (not recorded which). The CDR3 here is CAISEGFTGTSFYEQYF. CDR3 coding DNA: TGTGCCATCAGTGAGGGGTTCACCGGGACTAGCTTCTACGAGCAGTACTTC.